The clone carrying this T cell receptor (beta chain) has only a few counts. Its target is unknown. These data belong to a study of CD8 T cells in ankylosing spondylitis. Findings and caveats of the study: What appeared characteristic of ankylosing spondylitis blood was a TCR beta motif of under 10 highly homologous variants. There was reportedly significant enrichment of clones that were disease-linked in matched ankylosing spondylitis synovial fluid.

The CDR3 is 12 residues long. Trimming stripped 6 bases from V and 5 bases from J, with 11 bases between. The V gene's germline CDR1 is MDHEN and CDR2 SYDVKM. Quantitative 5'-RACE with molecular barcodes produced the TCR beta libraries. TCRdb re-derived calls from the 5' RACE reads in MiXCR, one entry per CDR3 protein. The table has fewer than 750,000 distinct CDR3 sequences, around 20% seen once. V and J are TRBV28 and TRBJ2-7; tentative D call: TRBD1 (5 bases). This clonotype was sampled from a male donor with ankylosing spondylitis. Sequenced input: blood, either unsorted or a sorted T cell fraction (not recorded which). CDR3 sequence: CASRHRFHEQYF. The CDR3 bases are TGTGCCAGCAGACACAGGTTTCACGAGCAGTACTTC. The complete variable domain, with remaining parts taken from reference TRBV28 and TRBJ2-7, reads DVKVTQSSRYLVKRTGEKVFLECVQDMDHENMFWYRQDPGLGLRLIYFSYDVKMKEKGDIPEGYSVSREKKERFSLILESASTNQTSMYLCASRHRFHEQYFGPGTRLTVT.